Following are 22 T cell receptor beta chains from one sample sequenced in a study of T cells in tuberculosis. Clones were read by immunoSEQ multiplex PCR, and TCRdb kept only the in-frame ones, dropping some. The sample records over 30,000 clones, 80% to 95% being singletons. Sample: PBMCs. These receptors were collected from a donor under 30 with latent tuberculosis or without tuberculosis infection. Some clones in this sample may be carry-over from other donors' samples.

The chain couples TRBV9 to TRBJ2-1; D remains unclear. CDR1 and CDR2 from the germline V gene are SGDLS and YYNGEE. Trimming cost V 0 bases and J 3 bases, with 10 bases left between them. The CDR3 contains 15 residues. CDR3 amino acids: CASSVAPGFYNEQFF. The CDR3 DNA is TGTGCCAGCAGCGTAGCCCCAGGCTTCTACAATGAGCAGTTCTTC.

V usage is TRBV6-1 and J usage is TRBJ1-4; possible D gene TRBD1, 5 bases. Trimming took 9 bases from V and 2 from J, leaving 13 bases between them. The CDR3 totals 14 residues. The V gene's germline CDR1 is MNHNS and CDR2 SASEGT. CDR3 bases: TGTGCCAGTGGGTCAAAGGGGACTAATGAAAAACTGTTTTTT. The encoded protein is CASGSKGTNEKLFF.

The genes are TRBV7-9 and TRBJ1-2; no reliable D call. Trimming shortened V by 1 base and J by 7 bases, and 13 bases separated the two germline ends. Germline CDR1 SEHNR, CDR2 FQNEAQ (reference sequence). The length of the CDR3 is 14 residues. Here the CDR3 reads CASSLESGQGGYTF. The CDR3 coding sequence is TGTGCCAGCAGCTTAGAAAGTGGGCAAGGTGGCTACACCTTC.

The V gene is TRBV25-1, the J gene TRBJ1-2, with D uncertain. V was shortened by 6 bases and J by 0 bases, with 5 bases between the two germline ends. The CDR3 sequence is 12 residues long. CDR1 is MGHDK and CDR2 is SYGVNS in the germline V gene. DNA of the CDR3: TGTGCCAGCAGCCCCACTAACTATGGCTACACCTTC. This codes for CASSPTNYGYTF.

The J gene is TRBJ1-2, the V gene TRBV18, with 9 bases that match TRBD1. V shed 5 bases, J shed 7 bases, and the junction held 14 bases outside the gene matches. Germline CDR1 reads KGHSH; CDR2 reads LQKENI. The CDR3 is 16 amino acids. CDR3 in amino acids: CASSSEPGTGRGGYTF. CDR3 DNA sequence: TGTGCCAGCTCATCCGAGCCCGGGACAGGGCGCGGTGGCTACACCTTC.

The chain employs TRBV27 and TRBJ1-2; TRBD1 might be the D (5 bases). The germline V gene encodes CDR1 MNHEY and CDR2 SMNVEV (reference sequence). Trimming removed 6 bases from V and 7 bases from J, with 9 bases in between. The CDR3 contains 11 residues. CDR3 in DNA: TGTGCCAGCAGGTTTGGGGCTGGCTACACCTTC. It encodes CASRFGAGYTF.

The V gene is TRBV5-6, the J gene TRBJ2-7; D gene ambiguous. The CDR3 has 12 residues. CDR1 and CDR2 (germline): SGHDT, YYEEEE. V was clipped by 0 bases and J by 6 bases, with 7 bases between them. The CDR3 sequence is CASSLGPSEQYF. In DNA, the CDR3 is TGTGCCAGCAGCTTGGGGCCATCCGAGCAGTACTTC.

With regard to this clone: Mismatch with germline at one junction end may stem from a read error. V usage is TRBV18 and J usage is TRBJ2-1; 14 bases fit TRBD2. In germline, CDR1 is KGHSH, CDR2 LQKENI. The CDR3 consists of 16 residues. DNA for the CDR3: TGTGCCAGCTCAGCACCGGGACTAGCGGGAGAAAGTGAGCAGTTCTTC. The encoded protein is CASSAPGLAGESEQFF.

This chain connects TRBV7-2 to TRBJ1-1, with D unresolved. V shed 9 bases and J shed 1 base, with 6 bases lying between them. Germline lookup yields CDR1 SGHTA and CDR2 FQGNSA. The CDR3 length is 11 residues. CDR3: CASTQNTEAFF. DNA of the CDR3: TGTGCCAGTACACAGAACACTGAAGCTTTCTTT.

This chain connects TRBV6-1 to TRBJ1-5, with 9 bases lining up with TRBD1. Trimming took 5 bases from V and 3 from J; bases not matched to a gene: 5. Germline assignment: CDR1 MNHNS and CDR2 SASEGT. The CDR3 covers 15 residues. CDR3 DNA: TGTGCCAGCAGTACCGGGACAGGGACCAATCAGCCCCAGCATTTT. Protein: CASSTGTGTNQPQHF.

The chain recombines TRBV30 with TRBJ2-1; 9 bases fit TRBD2. The CDR3 length is 17 residues. Losses at the gene ends were 0 bases for V and 0 bases for J; bases not matched to a gene: 6. Germline assignment: CDR1 GTSNPN and CDR2 SVGIG (reference sequence). The CDR3 DNA reads TGTGCCTGGAGTGTGCTAGCGGGGATTAGCTCCTACAATGAGCAGTTCTTC. It encodes CAWSVLAGISSYNEQFF.

The chain carries TRBV19 and TRBJ2-1, with D perhaps TRBD1 (6 bases). Looked up from germline, CDR1 is LNHDA and CDR2 is SQIVND (reference sequence). Trimming shortened V by 4 bases and J by 6 bases, and 16 bases separated the two germline ends. The length of the CDR3 is 15 residues. CDR3 in DNA: TGTGCCAGTAGTACACAGGGTGCTCTGGGCAATGAGCAGTTCTTC. Its protein product is CASSTQGALGNEQFF.

The genes are TRBV28 and TRBJ1-1, with 7 bases lining up with TRBD1. The CDR3 totals 16 residues. Germline CDR1 is MDHEN and CDR2 is SYDVKM. V gave up 4 bases and J gave up 1 base; unmatched junction bases: 9. CDR3 DNA: TGTGCCAGCAGTTCATTAGACGACAGGGCGAACACTGAAGCTTTCTTT. Its translation is CASSSLDDRANTEAFF. The full variable domain, its missing parts supplied by reference TRBV28 and TRBJ1-1, is DVKVTQSSRYLVKRTGEKVFLECVQDMDHENMFWYRQDPGLGLRLIYFSYDVKMKEKGDIPEGYSVSREKKERFSLILESASTNQTSMYLCASSSLDDRANTEAFFGQGTRLTVV.

Written as DNA, the CDR3 is TGTGCCAGCAGTACCGCCTACCTAGGCGAGTATTTT. This codes for CASSTAYLGEYF. V usage is TRBV28 and J usage is TRBJ2-3, with unresolved D. V gave up 5 bases and J gave up 13 bases, with 16 bases separating them. The CDR3 has 12 amino acids. Germline V lookup: CDR1 MDHEN, CDR2 SYDVKM.

The chain combines TRBV15 with TRBJ1-1, with a possible D match to TRBD1 (6 bases). In germline, CDR1 is LNHNV, CDR2 YYDKDF (reference sequence). Trimming took 2 bases from V and 8 from J, leaving 9 bases between them. This CDR3 region has 12 residues. The CDR3 coding sequence is TGTGCCACCAGCAGATCGCAGGGGGAAGCTTTCTTT. Its translation is CATSRSQGEAFF.

The chain couples TRBV27 to TRBJ2-7, with D maybe TRBD2 (7 bases). V lost 3 bases and J 5 bases, leaving 11 bases between the germline ends. The CDR3 consists of 13 residues. Germline CDR1 is MNHEY and CDR2 is SMNVEV (reference sequence). CDR3: CASSFRGGHEQYF. CDR3 DNA: TGTGCCAGCAGTTTTAGGGGGGGACACGAGCAGTACTTC.

The rearrangement uses TRBV27 and TRBJ2-5; D is ambiguous. Germline V lookup: CDR1 MNHEY, CDR2 SMNVEV (reference sequence). V was cut by 6 bases and J by 5 bases, with 31 bases left in between. CDR3 length equals 19 residues. CDR3 residues: CASRPRYGVSRSYGETQYF. CDR3 nucleotides: TGTGCCAGCAGACCACGGTACGGAGTCAGTAGGTCTTATGGTGAGACCCAGTACTTC.

The chain recombines TRBV9 with TRBJ2-4, with 9 bases that match TRBD2. The germline V gene encodes CDR1 SGDLS and CDR2 YYNGEE. J gave up 5 bases and V 0 bases, and 9 bases lay outside the gene matches. The CDR3 length is 17 residues. CDR3 sequence (DNA): TGTGCCAGCAGCGTAGGCGGCGGGGGGGCGTTTGAAAACATTCAGTACTTC. It codes for CASSVGGGGAFENIQYF.

This chain joins TRBV30 and TRBJ1-3; the D gene is possibly TRBD1 (5 bases). The V end was cut by 0 bases, the J end by 8 bases, with 14 bases between. The germline CDR1 and CDR2 sequences are GTSNPN and SVGIG (reference sequence). The CDR3 totals 14 residues. The CDR3 DNA sequence: TGTGCCTGGAGTGTACCGGGGGTCGGCGACACCATATATTTT. Protein product: CAWSVPGVGDTIYF. The complete variable domain, with remaining parts taken from reference TRBV30 and TRBJ1-3, reads SQTIHQWPATLVQPVGSPLSLECTVEGTSNPNLYWYRQAAGRGLQLLFYSVGIGQISSEVPQNLSASRPQDRQFILSSKKLLLSDSGFYLCAWSVPGVGDTIYFGEGSWLTVV.

V gene TRBV6-1 combines with J gene TRBJ1-1; no clear D. Deletions cut 2 bases from V and 0 bases from J, with 22 bases between. This CDR3 contains 19 residues. Germline CDR1 is MNHNS and CDR2 is SASEGT. This CDR3 reads CASSESEFAGNTMNTEAFF. In DNA, the CDR3 is TGTGCCAGCAGTGAATCGGAATTTGCCGGGAACACCATGAACACTGAAGCTTTCTTT.

The J gene is TRBJ1-2, the V gene TRBV6-5; 9 bases are a match to TRBD1. CDR3 size: 13 residues. CDR1 and CDR2 (germline): MNHEY, SVGAGI. Losses at the gene ends were 1 base for V and 6 bases for J; bases not matched to a gene: 0. The CDR3 loop is CASSYWTGDGYTF. The CDR3 bases are TGTGCCAGCAGTTACTGGACAGGGGATGGCTACACCTTC.

This chain uses TRBV28 with TRBJ2-1; TRBD2 matches at 7 bases. Germline V gives CDR1 MDHEN, CDR2 SYDVKM. The CDR3 spans 16 residues. V dropped 4 bases and J dropped 3; count of bases not matched to a gene: 9. As DNA, the CDR3 is TGTGCCAGCAGTTCACCTACAGCGGGGTACTACAATGAGCAGTTCTTC. Its protein product is CASSSPTAGYYNEQFF.